The present T cell receptor beta chain was sequenced within a study of response to subunit inactivated influenza vaccine. TCRdb ran MiXCR on the RT-PCR reads and lists one entry per CDR3 protein. The sample yields about 570,000 distinct CDR3 sequences, about 11% seen once. This clonotype occurred a few times. The germline V gene has CDR1 DFQATT and CDR2 SNEGSKA (reference sequence). This CDR3 contains 11 residues. The same sample was also used in a study of T cells expressing NK-cell markers. According to that study: TCR beta cDNA was made by 5'RACE template switching with UMIs. Sorted CD3+CD56+NKG2C+, CD3+CD56+NKG2C- and CD3+CD56-NKG2C+ T cells provided the TCR beta repertoires. Researchers report these clonotypes also headed the CD3+CD56-NKG2C+ fraction in a handful of donors.

The sequence was obtained from a man aged 45-60 years who received an inactivated influenza vaccine. The sample consisted of PBMCs from blood, taken on the day of vaccination. The chain carries TRBV20-1 and TRBJ2-7; TRBD1 might be the D (5 bases). The CDR3 protein is CSPLQGYEQYF. The CDR3 DNA follows: TGCAGCCCCCTCCAGGGCTACGAGCAGTACTTC.